A selection of T cell receptor beta chains follows, all from one sample in a study of T cell changes during pregnancy in multiple sclerosis. Clones were sequenced by immunoSEQ multiplex PCR, and TCRdb holds only the in-frame ones, with some missing. The sample has over 50,000 clones, around 87% seen once; the top ten hold approximately 5.3%. Sample: peripheral blood from another person, used as feeder cells. These receptors all stem from a human donor whose cells served as feeder cells for cultures in a pregnancy study. Both conserved end residues are part of each CDR3. The D gene is left open where the match is weak. Clone size is shown for a subset of rows, as once, few, many or a class of expanded clone.

abundance,v_gene,len,j_gene,d_gene,CDR3nt,CDR3aa
.,TRBV14,13,TRBJ1-2,TRBD1,TGTGCCAGCAGCCCCCAGGGGGGGTATGGCTACACCTTC,CASSPQGGYGYTF
.,TRBV27,16,TRBJ2-1,TRBD1,TGTGCCAGCAGTTTCCCCGGGACAGGGATCTACAATGAGCAGTTCTTC,CASSFPGTGIYNEQFF
.,TRBV2,16,TRBJ1-2,.,TGTGCCAGCAGTGTAGGTCTGCAGGCTGCTAACTATGGCTACACCTTC,CASSVGLQAANYGYTF
.,TRBV5-4,13,TRBJ1-2,.,TGTGCCAGCAGCTTGGAAGGAACCTATGGCTACACCTTC,CASSLEGTYGYTF
.,TRBV7-6,16,TRBJ1-1,.,TGTGCCAGCACCCCCCAACTCGGGCAGGGAGGGACTGAAGCTTTCTTT,CASTPQLGQGGTEAFF
.,TRBV4-1,16,TRBJ2-3,TRBD2,TGCGCCAGCAGCCAGATGACTAGCGGGAGTGCGGATACGCAGTATTTT,CASSQMTSGSADTQYF
.,TRBV5-4,16,TRBJ2-3,TRBD2,TGTGCCAGCAGTCCACCGGGACTAGCGGGACCAGATACGCAGTATTTT,CASSPPGLAGPDTQYF
once,TRBV11-2,16,TRBJ2-1,TRBD2,TGTGCCAGCAGCTCGGGAGGGGAGTCTGTTTACAATGAGCAGTTCTTC,CASSSGGESVYNEQFF
.,TRBV15,15,TRBJ1-5,.,TGTGCCACCAGCAGAGAAGGGGCCAGAGGAGAGCCCCAGCATTTT,CATSREGARGEPQHF
.,TRBV27,17,TRBJ1-1,.,TGTGCCAGCAGTCCCTCGGACGGAGATTACATGAACACTGAAGCTTTCTTT,CASSPSDGDYMNTEAFF
.,TRBV30,12,TRBJ1-1,.,TGTGCCTGGAGTCCCCCCACGACTGAAGCTTTCTTT,CAWSPPTTEAFF
.,TRBV7-2,17,TRBJ2-3,.,TGTGCCAGCAGCTCCCTGATGCGGAGAGGGTGGACAGATACGCAGTATTTT,CASSSLMRRGWTDTQYF
.,TRBV6-5,15,TRBJ1-5,.,TGTGCCAGCAGATCCGGCTCCACTGGGGTTCAGCCCCAGCATTTT,CASRSGSTGVQPQHF
.,TRBV7-8,15,TRBJ2-1,TRBD2,TGTGCCAGCAGCTTAGGAGACGGGGGGTACAATGAGCAGTTCTTC,CASSLGDGGYNEQFF
few,TRBV7-2,13,TRBJ1-1,.,TGTGCCAGCAGCTTACGCCGCAACACTGAAGCTTTCTTT,CASSLRRNTEAFF
once,TRBV7-9,15,TRBJ2-1,.,TGTGCCAGCAGCCCCCCCGGTACTAGTTACAATGAGCAGTTCTTC,CASSPPGTSYNEQFF
.,TRBV5-6,14,TRBJ2-5,TRBD1,TGTGCCAGCAGCATCAAGGACAGGGGTGAGACCCAGTACTTC,CASSIKDRGETQYF
few,TRBV7-2,13,TRBJ1-5,.,TGTGCCAGCAGCCTCGGCGCCTCGCAGCCCCAGCATTTT,CASSLGASQPQHF
.,TRBV5-6,12,TRBJ1-1,.,TGTGCCAGCAGCGGCGACGGCGGCCGGGCTTTCTTT,CASSGDGGRAFF
.,TRBV2,13,TRBJ2-3,.,TGTGCCAGCAGTAGGGCTTGGACAGATACGCAGTATTTT,CASSRAWTDTQYF
once,TRBV27,14,TRBJ1-2,.,TGTGCCAGCAGGCCCGGGGCAGGGGCCCCTGGCTACACCTTC,CASRPGAGAPGYTF
.,TRBV5-4,15,TRBJ1-6,.,TGTGCCAGCAGCTTGGATGGTAGGGCGGGTTCACCCCTCCACTTT,CASSLDGRAGSPLHF
.,TRBV6-6,12,TRBJ2-7,.,TGTGCCAGCAGTCAACAGGGATACGAGCAGTACTTC,CASSQQGYEQYF
.,TRBV7-9,16,TRBJ2-2,TRBD1,TGTGCCAGCAGCCAACGGACAGGGGGTATCGGCGGGGAGCTGTTTTTT,CASSQRTGGIGGELFF
.,TRBV29-1,14,TRBJ2-7,TRBD2,TGCAGCGTTGGCGGGGCGGGAGGGGCGGACGAGCAGTACTTC,CSVGGAGGADEQYF
.,TRBV5-6,13,TRBJ2-5,.,TGTGCCAGCAGCCCCGGGATGGGGGAGACCCAGTACTTC,CASSPGMGETQYF
.,TRBV29-1,14,TRBJ2-7,.,TGCAGCGTTGAAGGGGGACGGGGGTTAGGCGAGCAGTACTTC,CSVEGGRGLGEQYF
.,TRBV7-2,12,TRBJ1-6,.,TGTGCCAGCACCAGTCCCGGTTCACCCCTCCACTTT,CASTSPGSPLHF
once,TRBV9,13,TRBJ2-2,.,TGTGCCAGCAGCGTTACAGGTACCGGGGAGCTGTTTTTT,CASSVTGTGELFF
few,TRBV7-6,14,TRBJ1-3,.,TGTGCCAGCAGCTTAGGGACAGTAGGAAACACCATATATTTT,CASSLGTVGNTIYF
.,TRBV7-6,16,TRBJ2-6,.,TGTGCCAGCAGCTTAGTCGAGTACTCTGGGGCCAACGTCCTGACTTTC,CASSLVEYSGANVLTF
.,TRBV18,18,TRBJ2-6,.,TGTGCCAGCTCACCCAGGGGACAAGGGCCCTCTGGGGCCAACGTCCTGACTTTC,CASSPRGQGPSGANVLTF
.,TRBV29-1,10,TRBJ2-2,.,TGCAGCGTTGTCGCCGGGGAGCTGTTTTTT,CSVVAGELFF
.,TRBV30,14,TRBJ1-1,.,TGTGCCTGGAGTTCGATGGGGGGGGCGACTGAAGCTTTCTTT,CAWSSMGGATEAFF
.,TRBV5-8,13,TRBJ1-1,.,TGTGCCAGCAGCTTGGTTCAGCACACTGAAGCTTTCTTT,CASSLVQHTEAFF
.,TRBV4-3,16,TRBJ2-7,TRBD2,TGCGCCAGCAGCCAAGTGCCGAGCGGGAGTGGCTACGAGCAGTACTTC,CASSQVPSGSGYEQYF
.,TRBV29-1,16,TRBJ2-7,TRBD1,TGCAGCGTTGAGTCCGGGACAGGGGTGTCCTCCTACGAGCAGTACTTC,CSVESGTGVSSYEQYF
few,TRBV4-2,12,TRBJ1-2,.,TGTGCCAGCAGCCAAGACGGGGCGGGCTACACCTTC,CASSQDGAGYTF